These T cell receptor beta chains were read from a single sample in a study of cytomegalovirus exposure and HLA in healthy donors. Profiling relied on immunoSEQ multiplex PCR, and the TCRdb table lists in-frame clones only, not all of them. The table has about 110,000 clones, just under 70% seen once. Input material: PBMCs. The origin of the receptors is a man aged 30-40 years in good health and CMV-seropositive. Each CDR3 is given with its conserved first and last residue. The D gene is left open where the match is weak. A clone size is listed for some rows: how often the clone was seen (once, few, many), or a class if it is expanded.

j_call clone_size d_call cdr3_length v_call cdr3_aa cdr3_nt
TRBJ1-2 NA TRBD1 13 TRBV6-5 CASSRTGGRGYTF TGTGCCAGCAGTCGCACAGGGGGTAGGGGCTACACCTTC
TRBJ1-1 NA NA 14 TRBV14 CASSQWAEGREAFF TGTGCCAGCAGCCAATGGGCCGAAGGGAGGGAAGCTTTCTTT
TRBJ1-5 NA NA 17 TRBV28 CASSLYAGPNSNQPQHF TGTGCCAGCAGTCTTTATGCGGGACCCAATAGCAATCAGCCCCAGCATTTT
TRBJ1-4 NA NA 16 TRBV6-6 CASSWGGRATNEKLFF TGTGCCAGCAGTTGGGGGGGTAGAGCAACTAATGAAAAACTGTTTTTT
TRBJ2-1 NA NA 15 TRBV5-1 CASSLTQDLRDEQFF TGCGCCAGCAGCTTGACACAGGACCTTAGGGATGAGCAGTTCTTC
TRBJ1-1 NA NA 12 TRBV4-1 CASSLQNTEAFF TGCGCCAGCAGCCTCCAGAACACTGAAGCTTTCTTT
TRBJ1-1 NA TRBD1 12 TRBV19 CASLNRQGGAFF TGTGCCAGTCTCAATCGACAGGGTGGGGCTTTCTTT
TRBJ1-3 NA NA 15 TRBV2 CASSEQRLSGNTIYF TGTGCCAGCAGTGAACAAAGACTTAGCGGAAACACCATATATTTT
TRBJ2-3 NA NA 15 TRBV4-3 CASSQDSTATDTQYF TGCGCCAGCAGCCAAGATTCAACAGCCACAGATACGCAGTATTTT
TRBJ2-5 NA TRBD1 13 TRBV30 CAWSSRGLETQYF TGTGCCTGGAGTAGCAGGGGGCTGGAGACCCAGTACTTC
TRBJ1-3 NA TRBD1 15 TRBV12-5 CASGLTRGRGNTIYF TGTGCTAGTGGTTTGACCAGGGGGCGGGGAAACACCATATATTTT
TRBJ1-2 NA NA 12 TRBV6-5 CASSPGGYGYTF TGTGCCAGCAGCCCCGGGGGGTATGGCTACACCTTC
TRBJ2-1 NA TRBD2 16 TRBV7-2 CASSLGTSGRVDEQFF TGTGCCAGCAGCCTAGGGACTAGCGGGAGGGTGGATGAGCAGTTCTTC
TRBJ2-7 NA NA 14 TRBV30 CAWSIREGPYEQYF TGTGCCTGGAGTATACGGGAAGGGCCCTACGAGCAGTACTTC
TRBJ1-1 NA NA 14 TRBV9 CASSAQVGNTEAFF TGTGCCAGCAGCGCCCAGGTGGGGAACACTGAAGCTTTCTTT
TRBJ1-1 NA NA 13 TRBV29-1 CSVPPGGPTEAFF TGCAGCGTCCCCCCGGGGGGGCCCACTGAAGCTTTCTTT
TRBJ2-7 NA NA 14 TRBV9 CASSPPLSQYEQYF TGTGCCAGCAGCCCACCGCTCTCCCAATACGAGCAGTACTTC
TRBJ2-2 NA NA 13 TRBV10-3 CAIYEENTGELFF TGTGCCATTTATGAGGAGAACACCGGGGAGCTGTTTTTT
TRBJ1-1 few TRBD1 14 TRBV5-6 CASSLGTVNTEAFF TGTGCCAGCAGCCTAGGGACAGTTAACACTGAAGCTTTCTTT
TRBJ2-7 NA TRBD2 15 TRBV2 CASREASGGLYEQYF TGTGCCAGCAGGGAAGCCAGCGGGGGACTATACGAGCAGTACTTC
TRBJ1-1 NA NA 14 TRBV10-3 CAIKGTTDHTEAFF TGTGCCATCAAAGGGACAACAGATCACACTGAAGCTTTCTTT
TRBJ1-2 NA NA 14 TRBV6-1 CASSEDGHLYGYTF TGTGCCAGCAGTGAAGACGGACACCTCTATGGCTACACCTTC
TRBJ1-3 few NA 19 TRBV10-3 CAISESSAATEASGNTIYF TGTGCCATCAGTGAGTCCTCGGCCGCGACAGAAGCCTCTGGAAACACCATATATTTT
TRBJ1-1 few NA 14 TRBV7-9 CASSSVVQNTEAFF TGTGCCAGCAGCTCGGTAGTCCAGAACACTGAAGCTTTCTTT
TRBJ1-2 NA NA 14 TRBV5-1 CASSLAQGDYGYTF TGCGCCAGCAGCTTGGCTCAGGGCGACTATGGCTACACCTTC
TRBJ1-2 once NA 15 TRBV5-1 CASSLDLGTNYGYTF TGCGCCAGCAGCTTGGACCTAGGAACTAACTATGGCTACACCTTC
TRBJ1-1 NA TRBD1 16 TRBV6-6 CASSYGQGGRNTEAFF TGTGCCAGCAGTTACGGACAGGGGGGTAGGAACACTGAAGCTTTCTTT
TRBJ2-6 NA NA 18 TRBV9 CASSVEHSFTSGANVLTF TGTGCCAGCAGCGTAGAACACAGTTTCACCTCTGGGGCCAACGTCCTGACTTTC
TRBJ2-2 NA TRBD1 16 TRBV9 CASSVWTGLDTGELFF TGTGCCAGCAGCGTTTGGACAGGGTTGGACACCGGGGAGCTGTTTTTT
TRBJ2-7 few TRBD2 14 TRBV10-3 CAISETAGGNEQYF TGTGCCATCAGCGAGACCGCGGGGGGGAATGAGCAGTACTTC
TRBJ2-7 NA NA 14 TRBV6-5 CASSVQGVPYEQYF TGTGCCAGCAGTGTACAGGGAGTCCCCTACGAGCAGTACTTC
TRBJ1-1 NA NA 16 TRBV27 CASSPPPSFYNTEAFF TGTGCCAGCAGTCCCCCCCCGAGTTTTTATAACACTGAAGCTTTCTTT
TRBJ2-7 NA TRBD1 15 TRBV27 CASSLFGTGGREQYF TGTGCCAGCAGTTTGTTCGGGACAGGGGGCAGGGAGCAGTACTTC
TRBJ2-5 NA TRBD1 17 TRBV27 CASSLSGTGGGRETQYF TGTGCCAGCAGTTTGAGCGGGACAGGGGGCGGACGGGAGACCCAGTACTTC
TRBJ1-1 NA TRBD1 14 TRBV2 CASSDSGGETEAFF TGTGCCAGCAGTGACTCAGGGGGCGAGACTGAAGCTTTCTTT
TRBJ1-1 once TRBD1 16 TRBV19 CASSWGTGGTGTEAFF TGTGCCAGTAGTTGGGGGACAGGCGGAACGGGCACTGAAGCTTTCTTT
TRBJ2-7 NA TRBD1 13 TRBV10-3 CAISEGTDYEQYF TGTGCCATCAGTGAAGGGACAGACTACGAGCAGTACTTC
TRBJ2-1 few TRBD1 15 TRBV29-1 CSVPLTGREYNEQFF TGCAGCGTTCCACTGACAGGGCGAGAATACAATGAGCAGTTCTTC
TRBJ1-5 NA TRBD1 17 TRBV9 CASSVGGGQYSNQPQHF TGTGCCAGCAGCGTAGGAGGGGGACAGTATAGCAATCAGCCCCAGCATTTT
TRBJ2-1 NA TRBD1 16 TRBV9 CASSGGQGASYNEQFF TGTGCCAGCAGCGGAGGACAGGGGGCGAGCTACAATGAGCAGTTCTTC
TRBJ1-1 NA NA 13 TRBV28 CASRHRTQTEAFF TGTGCCAGCAGGCATAGGACTCAGACTGAAGCTTTCTTT
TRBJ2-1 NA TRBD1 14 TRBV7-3 CASSHRQGQNEQFF TGTGCCAGCAGCCATCGACAGGGGCAGAATGAGCAGTTCTTC
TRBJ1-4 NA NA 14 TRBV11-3 CASSPGATNEKLFF TGTGCCAGTAGCCCTGGAGCAACTAATGAAAAACTGTTTTTT
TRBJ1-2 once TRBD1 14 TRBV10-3 CAISGDSQLYGYTF TGTGCCATCAGTGGGGACAGCCAACTTTATGGCTACACCTTC
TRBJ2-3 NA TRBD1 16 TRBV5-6 CASSSERGLRGDTQYF TGTGCCAGCAGCTCAGAAAGAGGCCTCAGGGGGGATACGCAGTATTTT
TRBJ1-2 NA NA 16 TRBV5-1 CASSLDGTTAFYGYTF TGCGCCAGCAGCTTGGACGGGACTACAGCTTTCTATGGCTACACCTTC
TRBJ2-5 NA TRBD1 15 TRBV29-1 CSVGMTGGVGETQYF TGCAGCGTTGGAATGACAGGGGGTGTAGGGGAGACCCAGTACTTC
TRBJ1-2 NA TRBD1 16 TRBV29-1 CSVEATGGGFIYGYTF TGCAGCGTTGAAGCGACAGGGGGAGGTTTTATCTATGGCTACACCTTC
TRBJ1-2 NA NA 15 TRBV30 CAWRDDSAANYGYTF TGTGCCTGGAGAGACGACAGCGCCGCTAACTATGGCTACACCTTC
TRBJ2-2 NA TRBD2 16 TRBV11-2 CASSRGGAVNTGELFF TGTGCCAGCAGTCGCGGGGGGGCGGTTAACACCGGGGAGCTGTTTTTT